The rows below give T cell receptor beta chains drawn from one sample of a study of T cells in Graves' hyperthyroidism and ophthalmopathy. TCRdb used MiXCR to reprocess the multiplex PCR reads, holding one entry per CDR3 protein. The table lists over 500,000 distinct CDR3 sequences, approximately 14% of them singletons. The sequenced material came from blood. Receptors were obtained from a woman aged 40 to 49 with Graves' hyperthyroidism. Each CDR3 is given with its conserved first and last residue. The D gene is left open where the match is weak. Expanded clones are given a class, and other clones once, few, many or no size at all.

J gene: TRBJ2-2; V gene: TRBV6-1; D gene: -; clone size: -; CDR3 DNA: TGTGCCAGCAGTCCTGTTACAGGATCCGGGGAGCTGTTTTTT; CDR3 protein: CASSPVTGSGELFF
J gene: TRBJ2-1; V gene: TRBV12-3/TRBV12-4; D gene: TRBD2; clone size: few; CDR3 DNA: TGTGCCAGCAGTTTGGGGCGGGAGGTCAATGAGCAGTTCTTC; CDR3 protein: CASSLGREVNEQFF
J gene: TRBJ1-2; V gene: TRBV12-3/TRBV12-4; D gene: TRBD1; clone size: many; CDR3 DNA: TGTGCCAGCAGTTTAGACAGGGGGAAGAATGGCTACACCTTC; CDR3 protein: CASSLDRGKNGYTF
J gene: TRBJ2-1; V gene: TRBV24-1; D gene: -; clone size: many; CDR3 DNA: TGTGCCACCAGTGATTCCTCTGGCCGGCGCTCCTACAATGAGCAGTTCTTC; CDR3 protein: CATSDSSGRRSYNEQFF
J gene: TRBJ1-2; V gene: TRBV9; D gene: TRBD1; clone size: many; CDR3 DNA: TGTGCCAGCAGCCTTGGACAGGACCCAAACTATGGCTACACCTTC; CDR3 protein: CASSLGQDPNYGYTF
J gene: TRBJ1-2; V gene: TRBV6-1; D gene: -; clone size: many; CDR3 DNA: TGTGCCAGCAGTCAGCGTGGGGGCTACACCTTC; CDR3 protein: CASSQRGGYTF
J gene: TRBJ1-4; V gene: TRBV11-2; D gene: -; clone size: -; CDR3 DNA: TGTGCCAGCAGCTTAGATGGCGGGGTCCGAAATGAAAAACTGTTTTTT; CDR3 protein: CASSLDGGVRNEKLFF
J gene: TRBJ2-3; V gene: TRBV18; D gene: TRBD2; clone size: many; CDR3 DNA: TGTGCCAGCTCACCACCGAGCCTAGCGGGGCACACAGATACGCAGTATTTT; CDR3 protein: CASSPPSLAGHTDTQYF
J gene: TRBJ2-7; V gene: TRBV4-1; D gene: TRBD1; clone size: -; CDR3 DNA: TGCGCCAGCAGCCAAGGGGGACAGGGTTACGAGCAGTACTTC; CDR3 protein: CASSQGGQGYEQYF
J gene: TRBJ2-2; V gene: TRBV27; D gene: -; clone size: many; CDR3 DNA: TGTGCCAGCAGTTTTGACGGGATGAGCACCGGGGAGCTGTTTTTT; CDR3 protein: CASSFDGMSTGELFF
J gene: TRBJ2-3; V gene: TRBV11-2; D gene: TRBD2; clone size: many; CDR3 DNA: TGTGCCAGCAGCTTAACGGGAGGTCCGGATACGCAGTATTTT; CDR3 protein: CASSLTGGPDTQYF
J gene: TRBJ2-6; V gene: TRBV2; D gene: -; clone size: many; CDR3 DNA: TGTGCCAGCAGTGTTACAGGGACCGGGGCCAACGTCCTGACTTTC; CDR3 protein: CASSVTGTGANVLTF
J gene: TRBJ1-1; V gene: TRBV15; D gene: -; clone size: few; CDR3 DNA: TGTGCCACCAGCAGACGCCGGGACACTGAAGCTTTCTTT; CDR3 protein: CATSRRRDTEAFF
J gene: TRBJ2-1; V gene: TRBV5-1; D gene: TRBD2; clone size: -; CDR3 DNA: TGCGCCAGCAGCTTCGCTAGCGGGAGTGTTAATGAGCAGTTCTTC; CDR3 protein: CASSFASGSVNEQFF
J gene: TRBJ1-2; V gene: TRBV29-1; D gene: -; clone size: -; CDR3 DNA: TGCAGCGTTGACGGCAGGGGTTCCTATGGCTACACCTTC; CDR3 protein: CSVDGRGSYGYTF
J gene: TRBJ1-2; V gene: TRBV28; D gene: -; clone size: many; CDR3 DNA: TGTGCCACCAACTGGGGGGCGCTGGACTATGGCTACACCTTC; CDR3 protein: CATNWGALDYGYTF
J gene: TRBJ2-4; V gene: TRBV6-5; D gene: -; clone size: many; CDR3 DNA: TGTGCCAGCAGTTACACCGGACCGCAAACTATTCAGTACTTC; CDR3 protein: CASSYTGPQTIQYF
J gene: TRBJ2-5; V gene: TRBV18; D gene: -; clone size: many; CDR3 DNA: TGTGCCAGCTCACCCCGGGACCTCCAAGAGACCCAGTACTTC; CDR3 protein: CASSPRDLQETQYF
J gene: TRBJ2-7; V gene: TRBV7-2; D gene: TRBD1; clone size: many; CDR3 DNA: TGTGCCAGCAGCTCGGACAGGTTTTGGGGCGAGCAGTACTTC; CDR3 protein: CASSSDRFWGEQYF
J gene: TRBJ1-4; V gene: TRBV7-9; D gene: -; clone size: few; CDR3 DNA: TGTGCCAGCAGCTACCCCGGGAATGAAAAACTGTTTTTT; CDR3 protein: CASSYPGNEKLFF
J gene: TRBJ1-2; V gene: TRBV20-1; D gene: -; clone size: -; CDR3 DNA: TGCAGTGCCAACGGACACTATGGCTACACCTTC; CDR3 protein: CSANGHYGYTF
J gene: TRBJ2-7; V gene: TRBV20-1; D gene: TRBD1; clone size: many; CDR3 DNA: TGCAGTGCTCTTTCGGGACAGGGAGCCGAGCAGTACTTC; CDR3 protein: CSALSGQGAEQYF
J gene: TRBJ1-2; V gene: TRBV25-1; D gene: TRBD1; clone size: few; CDR3 DNA: TGTGCCAGCAGCGGGGGCCAGGGGGCGCTTTACTATGGCTACACCTTC; CDR3 protein: CASSGGQGALYYGYTF
J gene: TRBJ2-7; V gene: TRBV4-1; D gene: -; clone size: -; CDR3 DNA: TGCGCCAGCAGCCAAGTCACCGTCAGCTCCTACGAGCAGTACTTC; CDR3 protein: CASSQVTVSSYEQYF
J gene: TRBJ1-1; V gene: TRBV20-1; D gene: TRBD1; clone size: few; CDR3 DNA: TGCAGTGCAAGAGCAGGGGGGTACACTGAAGCTTTCTTT; CDR3 protein: CSARAGGYTEAFF
J gene: TRBJ2-1; V gene: TRBV3-1; D gene: -; clone size: many; CDR3 DNA: TGTGCCAGCAGCCAAGGGGTAGAGACTACCTACAATGAGCAGTTCTTC; CDR3 protein: CASSQGVETTYNEQFF
J gene: TRBJ2-1; V gene: TRBV30; D gene: TRBD2; clone size: many; CDR3 DNA: TGTGCCTGGAACGAGGGACTAGCGGGAGGTAGGAATGAGCAGTTCTTC; CDR3 protein: CAWNEGLAGGRNEQFF
J gene: TRBJ1-2; V gene: TRBV27; D gene: TRBD1; clone size: many; CDR3 DNA: TGTGCCAGCAGTAAAACAGGGGGCGCGGGTGGCTACACCTTC; CDR3 protein: CASSKTGGAGGYTF
J gene: TRBJ1-6; V gene: TRBV2; D gene: TRBD1; clone size: many; CDR3 DNA: TGTGCCAGCAGTACCGGGACAGTCGGGTTGAATTCACCCCTCCACTTT; CDR3 protein: CASSTGTVGLNSPLHF
J gene: TRBJ2-4; V gene: TRBV29-1; D gene: TRBD2; clone size: -; CDR3 DNA: TGCAGCGTTGAAACCCCGGGGGGGCGTCGGGCCAAAAACATTCAGTACTTC; CDR3 protein: CSVETPGGRRAKNIQYF
J gene: TRBJ2-1; V gene: TRBV20-1; D gene: TRBD2; clone size: many; CDR3 DNA: TGCAGTGCTAGTGGTCTAGCGGGGACAAATGAGCAGTTCTTC; CDR3 protein: CSASGLAGTNEQFF
J gene: TRBJ1-3; V gene: TRBV27; D gene: -; clone size: -; CDR3 DNA: TGTGCCAGCAGCCCGGGACACGAGGTTGGCACCATATATTTT; CDR3 protein: CASSPGHEVGTIYF
J gene: TRBJ2-6; V gene: TRBV6-2/TRBV6-3; D gene: -; clone size: many; CDR3 DNA: TGTGCCAGCACCCTACTAAGCTCTGGGGCCAACGTCCTGACTTTC; CDR3 protein: CASTLLSSGANVLTF
J gene: TRBJ1-1; V gene: TRBV19; D gene: -; clone size: few; CDR3 DNA: TGTGCCAGTAGCAACGCGCCGAGGGGAACTGAAGCTTTCTTT; CDR3 protein: CASSNAPRGTEAFF
J gene: TRBJ1-5; V gene: TRBV6-2/TRBV6-3; D gene: -; clone size: many; CDR3 DNA: TGTGCCAGCATGGGTTCGGGTCAGCCCCAGCATTTT; CDR3 protein: CASMGSGQPQHF
J gene: TRBJ2-6; V gene: TRBV5-1; D gene: -; clone size: many; CDR3 DNA: TGCGCCAGCAGTCCCGAGGGGAACGGGGCCAACGTCCTGACTTTC; CDR3 protein: CASSPEGNGANVLTF
J gene: TRBJ2-7; V gene: TRBV3-1; D gene: -; clone size: many; CDR3 DNA: TGTGCCAGCAGCCTAAGATGGGCAGGGTCATCCCGCGAGCAGTACTTC; CDR3 protein: CASSLRWAGSSREQYF
J gene: TRBJ2-1; V gene: TRBV30; D gene: TRBD2; clone size: -; CDR3 DNA: TGTGCCATGAGTCGGTCGGGGCTAGCGGGAGAGACCCAGTTCTTC; CDR3 protein: CAMSRSGLAGETQFF
J gene: TRBJ2-6; V gene: TRBV5-1; D gene: TRBD1; clone size: -; CDR3 DNA: TGCGCCAGCAGCCGCGCGGGGGGACAGGGGTCACCCCAGATGATCTCTGGGGCCAACGTCCTGACTTTC; CDR3 protein: CASSRAGGQGSPQMISGANVLTF